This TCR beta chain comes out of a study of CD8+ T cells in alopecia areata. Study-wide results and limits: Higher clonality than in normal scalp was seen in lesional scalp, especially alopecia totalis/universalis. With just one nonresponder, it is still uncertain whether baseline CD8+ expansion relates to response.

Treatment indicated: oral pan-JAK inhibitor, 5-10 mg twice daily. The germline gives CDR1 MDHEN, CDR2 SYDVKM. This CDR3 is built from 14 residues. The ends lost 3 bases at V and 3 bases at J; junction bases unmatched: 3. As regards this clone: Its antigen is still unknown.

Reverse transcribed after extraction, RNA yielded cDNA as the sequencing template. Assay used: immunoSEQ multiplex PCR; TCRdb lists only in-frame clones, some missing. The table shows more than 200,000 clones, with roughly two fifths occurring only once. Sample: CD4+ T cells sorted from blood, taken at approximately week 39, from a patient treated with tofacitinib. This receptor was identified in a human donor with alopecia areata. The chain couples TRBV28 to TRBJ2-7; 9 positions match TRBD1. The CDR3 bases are TGTGCCAGCAGTTTGCAGGGACAGGGCTACGAGCAGTACTTC. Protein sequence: CASSLQGQGYEQYF.